These 30 T cell receptor beta chains were sequenced from one sample in a study of T cells in Graves' hyperthyroidism and ophthalmopathy. It was RNA transcripts that yielded the amplified TCR beta CDR3 regions. TCR CDR3 regions were first amplified by RT-PCR with HTBI primers. TCRdb re-called the multiplex PCR reads through MiXCR, storing one row per CDR3 protein. The sample includes roughly 570,000 distinct CDR3 sequences, more than 45% seen only once; the top ten take approximately 8.4%. The sequencing sample was made of peripheral blood or thyroid tissue (not recorded which). The receptors originated from a woman aged 18 to 35 with Graves' hyperthyroidism.

This clonotype was detected ten times or more. The chain couples TRBV7-9 to TRBJ1-6; D call uncertain. Germline values: CDR1 SEHNR, CDR2 FQNEAQ (reference sequence). The CDR3 is 15 residues long. V shed 3 bases and J shed 0 bases, with 6 bases lying between them. CDR3 DNA: TGTGCCAGCAGCTTGGAGAGCTCCTATAATTCACCCCTCCACTTT. This sequence encodes CASSLESSYNSPLHF.

The gene calls are TRBV29-1 and TRBJ1-5; 9 bases are shared with TRBD1. CDR3 length: 14 residues. After removal of 3 bases from V and 7 bases from J, the junction contained 7 bases not matched to a gene. Germline CDR1 SQVTM, CDR2 ANQGSEA. For the CDR3, the DNA is TGCAGCGTTGATGGGACAGGGCTTCGACAGCCCCAGCATTTT. The encoded protein is CSVDGTGLRQPQHF.

This clonotype has a handful of counts. This chain joins TRBV2 and TRBJ2-3, with 9 bases lining up with TRBD2. CDR3 length: 14 residues. V was pared by 5 bases and J by 4 bases, with 4 bases of the junction left unmatched. Germline V lookup: CDR1 SNHLY, CDR2 FYNNEI. CDR3 in amino acids: CASSSRTSADTQYF. The CDR3 nucleotides are TGTGCCAGCAGTTCTCGGACTAGCGCAGATACGCAGTATTTT.

This clonotype has a count of ten or more. This chain connects TRBV18 to TRBJ1-1; no clear D gene. Deletions cut 0 bases from V and 4 bases from J, with 9 bases between. CDR1 is KGHSH and CDR2 is LQKENI in the germline V gene. CDR3 length equals 14 residues. In DNA, the CDR3 is TGTGCCAGCTCACCACCGGCGCCATCCACTGAAGCTTTCTTT. Amino acids: CASSPPAPSTEAFF.

This clonotype was detected ten times or more. The CDR3 protein is CATSDSELGTGELFF. In DNA form, the CDR3 reads TGTGCCACCAGTGATTCAGAGCTTGGCACCGGGGAGCTGTTTTTT. The chain carries TRBV24-1 and TRBJ2-2; D uncertain. With 2 bases removed from V and 4 bases from J, the gap between germline ends came to 10 bases. The CDR3 loop spans 15 amino acids. Germline values: CDR1 KGHDR, CDR2 SFDVKD.

The chain recombines TRBV11-1 with TRBJ1-2; D uncertain. Trimming shortened V by 2 bases and J by 4 bases, and 14 bases separated the two germline ends. The CDR3 covers 15 residues. The germline V gene encodes CDR1 SGHAT and CDR2 FQDESV (reference sequence). As DNA, the CDR3 is TGTGCCAGCAGCTTAACCCCGGGTCGTTTCTATGGCTACACCTTC. It encodes CASSLTPGRFYGYTF. The full variable domain, in which reference TRBV11-1 and TRBJ1-2 provide the parts outside the CDR3, is EAEVAQSPRYKITEKSQAVAFWCDPISGHATLYWYRQILGQGPELLVQFQDESVVDDSQLPKDRFSAERLKGVDSTLKIQPAELGDSAMYLCASSLTPGRFYGYTFGSGTRLTVV.

This clonotype was counted many times. The chain couples TRBV4-1 to TRBJ2-7, with TRBD1 matching over 9 bases. The CDR3 is 16 amino acids. V lost 3 bases and J lost 1; bases outside the gene matches: 7. CDR1 and CDR2 (germline): MGHRA, YSYEKL. The CDR3 sequence is CASSQWGTGKSYEQYF. Here the CDR3 DNA reads TGCGCCAGCAGCCAGTGGGGGACAGGGAAATCCTACGAGCAGTACTTC.

This clonotype was recorded a few times. V is TRBV9 and J is TRBJ2-1; the D is unclear. Germline CDR1 SGDLS, CDR2 YYNGEE. CDR3 length equals 15 residues. V lost 4 bases and J 6 bases, leaving 17 bases between the germline ends. CDR3 loop: CASSYTIFSPNEQFF. CDR3 nucleotides: TGTGCCAGCAGCTATACGATCTTCTCCCCCAATGAGCAGTTCTTC. Using reference TRBV9 and TRBJ2-1 for the parts outside the CDR3, the full variable domain is DSGVTQTPKHLITATGQRVTLRCSPRSGDLSVYWYQQSLDQGLQFLIQYYNGEERAKGNILERFSAQQFPDLHSELNLSSLELGDSALYFCASSYTIFSPNEQFFGPGTRLTVL.

A few counts support this clonotype. J is TRBJ2-7 and V is TRBV20-1; tentative D call: TRBD1 (5 bases). The CDR3 extends over 14 amino acids. In germline, CDR1 is DFQATT, CDR2 SNEGSKA (reference sequence). V was pared by 1 base and J by 3 bases, with 13 bases between. CDR3 residues: CSARALQVDYEQYF. The DNA of the CDR3 is TGCAGTGCTAGAGCCTTACAGGTGGACTACGAGCAGTACTTC.

Concerning this clonotype: It is likely a read error, because the conserved phenylalanine at the end of the CDR3 is missing. Because the CDR3's place on the DNA is in doubt, the DNA is left out and the CDR3 is given as listed by TCRdb. This chain connects TRBV7-9 to TRBJ2-5; TRBD2 is taken as the D call from the table, unchecked against the DNA. From its first to its last residue, the CDR3 has 11 amino acids. The germline gives CDR1 SEHNR, CDR2 FQNEAQ (reference sequence). The chain's CDR3 is CASSSPGGLAG.

The CDR3 DNA follows: TGCAGTGCTAGAGTAGGGCTAGCGGGGATATACGAGCATTTT. Translated, it gives CSARVGLAGIYEHF. The V call is TRBV20-1, the J call TRBJ1-5; D gene ambiguous. V lost 1 base, J lost 14 bases, and 21 bases lay in between. The V gene's germline CDR1 is DFQATT and CDR2 SNEGSKA (reference sequence). This CDR3 contains 14 residues.

This rearrangement joins TRBV20-1 to TRBJ1-3; D is ambiguous. Germline CDR1 reads DFQATT; CDR2 reads SNEGSKA (reference sequence). Trimming pared 0 bases from V and 7 bases from J, leaving 10 bases between. The CDR3 loop spans 13 amino acids. The CDR3 region has the DNA TGCAGTGCTAGAGATCCCCTGGCTAACACCATATATTTT. Amino acids: CSARDPLANTIYF.

This clonotype was seen a few times. The rearrangement links TRBV29-1 to TRBJ2-7; 10 nucleotides match TRBD1. V lost 4 bases and J lost 3; bases outside the gene matches: 6. The germline CDR1 and CDR2 sequences are SQVTM and ANQGSEA. CDR3 length equals 14 residues. The CDR3 region has the DNA TGCAGCGTTGGCCCCCGGGACAGGGGCTACGAGCAGTACTTC. This translates into CSVGPRDRGYEQYF.

This clonotype was detected ten times or more. CDR3 nucleotide sequence: TGTGCCAGCAGCTTAGTGGAGGACAGGGGCTTCCAAGAGACCCAGTACTTC. The encoded protein is CASSLVEDRGFQETQYF. J is TRBJ2-5 and V is TRBV7-9, with 9 bases identical to TRBD1. The CDR3 spans 17 residues. Per germline, CDR1 SEHNR and CDR2 FQNEAQ (reference sequence). Trimming at V came to 1 base and at J to 1 base, leaving 7 bases not matched to a gene.

This clonotype was found many times. The chain uses TRBV7-9 and TRBJ1-2; D is undetermined. Germline-derived CDR1 and CDR2 are SEHNR and FQNEAQ (reference sequence). Trimming pared 2 bases from V and 4 bases from J, leaving 11 bases between. This CDR3 is built from 14 residues. Here the CDR3 reads CASSLLPIGYGYTF. The CDR3 DNA follows: TGTGCCAGCAGCTTACTCCCCATAGGCTATGGCTACACCTTC. Using reference TRBV7-9 and TRBJ1-2 for the parts outside the CDR3, the full variable domain is DTGVSQNPRHKITKRGQNVTFRCDPISEHNRLYWYRQTLGQGPEFLTYFQNEAQLEKSRLLSDRFSAERPKGSFSTLEIQRTEQGDSAMYLCASSLLPIGYGYTFGSGTRLTVV.

Concerning this clonotype itself: A junction end diverges from the germline sequence, so it may reflect a read error. The CDR3 DNA reads as TGTGCCAGCGGCTTGGCGGGCACTCCCAATGAGCAGTTCTTC. It yields the protein CASGLAGTPNEQFF. The chain is built from TRBV7-2 and TRBJ2-5; D might be TRBD2 (5 bases). The DNA end favors TRBJ2-1, so the J call may be wrong. The CDR3 totals 14 residues. The germline CDR1 and CDR2 sequences are SGHTA and FQGNSA.

The rearrangement links TRBV29-1 to TRBJ2-1; 8 bases fit TRBD1. Trimming cost V 3 bases and J 7 bases; bases outside gene matches: 2. Germline values: CDR1 SQVTM, CDR2 ANQGSEA. This CDR3 has 12 residues. The DNA for the CDR3 is TGCAGCGTTGACACAGGGGGTAATGAGCAGTTCTTC. The encoded protein is CSVDTGGNEQFF.

This clonotype was observed once. A clone one base away is much larger, so this may be a read error. The chain recombines TRBV4-2 with TRBJ2-7; 9 bases match TRBD1. Germline CDR1 LGHNA, CDR2 YNFKEQ. The CDR3 sequence is 15 residues long. CDR3 bases: TGTGCCAACAGCCAAGGGTTACAGGGGGCTAACGAGCAGTACTTC. Its protein product is CANSQGLQGANEQYF.

At least ten counts were recorded for this clonotype. The genes are TRBV12-3 or TRBV12-4 and TRBJ2-5, with 8 bases matching TRBD1. V was clipped by 4 bases and J by 5 bases; unmatched bases: 9. CDR3 size: 15 residues. The CDR3 nucleotides read TGTGCCAGCAGTTCGTCGGACAGGGCTATGGAGACCCAGTACTTC. It is translated as CASSSSDRAMETQYF.

This clonotype has at least ten counts. The chain carries TRBV10-3 and TRBJ2-6; D is perhaps TRBD1 or TRBD2 (5 bases each). The V gene's germline CDR1 is ENHRY and CDR2 SYGVKD. The CDR3 consists of 17 residues. Trimming left V 0 bases short and J 3 bases short, with 12 bases between. The CDR3: CAISESGTVGGANVLTF. CDR3 nucleotide sequence: TGTGCCATCAGTGAGTCGGGGACGGTCGGTGGGGCCAACGTCCTGACTTTC.

This clonotype was counted at least ten times. The V and J genes are TRBV6-6 and TRBJ2-1; the match to TRBD1 covers 10 bases. The germline CDR1 and CDR2 sequences are MNHNY and SVGAGI (reference sequence). The CDR3 runs 13 residues. The V and J ends lost 8 bases and 6 bases, in that order; junction bases with no gene match: 4. DNA of the CDR3: TGTGCCAGCGGGACAGGGGAGTTCAATGAGCAGTTCTTC. Protein sequence: CASGTGEFNEQFF.

This clonotype was counted at least ten times. This chain links TRBV20-1 with TRBJ2-6; a weak D match, TRBD2 (5 bases). CDR3 length equals 14 residues. Germline V gene lookup returns CDR1 DFQATT and CDR2 SNEGSKA (reference sequence). The ends were cut back, 2 bases at V and 2 bases at J, with 7 bases in the middle. The CDR3 coding sequence is TGCAGTGCTAGACCCGGGACTGGGGCCAACGTCCTGACTTTC. Its protein is CSARPGTGANVLTF.

The gene calls are TRBV9 and TRBJ1-3, with 9 bases fitting TRBD1. CDR1 and CDR2 (germline): SGDLS, YYNGEE. Trimming at V came to 7 bases and at J to 7 bases, leaving 6 bases not matched to a gene. This CDR3 comprises 13 residues. CDR3 sequence: CASSSDRGNTIYF. The CDR3 DNA follows: TGTGCCAGCTCAAGCGACAGGGGGAACACCATATATTTT.

This clonotype was seen repeatedly, ten times or more. The CDR3 DNA is TGTGCCAGCAGTGTAGGCGGGAGGTACACCGGGGAGCTGTTTTTT. Translating it yields CASSVGGRYTGELFF. The chain couples TRBV2 to TRBJ2-2, with 8 nucleotides matching TRBD2. CDR1 SNHLY and CDR2 FYNNEI come from the germline V gene. J lost 3 bases, V lost 4 bases, and 4 bases had no gene match. The CDR3 has 15 residues.

The rearrangement links TRBV6-5 to TRBJ1-5; D remains unclear. The germline V gene encodes CDR1 MNHEY and CDR2 SVGAGI. V was cut by 5 bases and J by 4 bases, with 12 bases left in between. This CDR3 is built from 14 residues. In DNA, the CDR3 is TGTGCCAGCAGTGAAACGGCAGTAAATCAGCCCCAGCATTTT. Protein: CASSETAVNQPQHF.

The gene calls are TRBV2 and TRBJ1-2; tentatively, D is TRBD1 (5 bases). Germline V CDR1 and CDR2: SNHLY, FYNNEI. V dropped 6 bases and J dropped 7 bases, with 9 bases sitting between them. The CDR3 is made up of 11 amino acids. The CDR3 spells CASRGGVGYTF. The CDR3 nucleotides are TGTGCCAGCAGGGGGGGGGTTGGCTACACCTTC.

V usage is TRBV4-3 and J usage is TRBJ2-7; tentatively, D is TRBD1 (5 bases). Germline loops: CDR1 LGHNA, CDR2 YSLEER. V was shortened by 4 bases and J by 1 base, with 17 bases between the two germline ends. This CDR3 contains 16 residues. CDR3 sequence reads: CASSLDHSGRSYEQYF. The CDR3 DNA follows: TGCGCCAGCAGCCTCGATCATTCAGGGCGATCCTACGAGCAGTACTTC.

A remark on this clonotype: Just one base apart from a much larger clone, this may be a read error. The chain employs TRBV29-1 and TRBJ2-7; 7 positions match TRBD1. The germline CDR1 and CDR2 sequences are SQVTM and ANQGSEA. CDR3 size: 12 residues. The CDR3 DNA is TGCAGCGCAGGACAGGCCTCCTACAAGCAGTACTTC. Encoded protein: CSAGQASYKQYF.

This clonotype showed up just once. A much more abundant neighbour one base away suggests this may be a read error. This rearrangement joins TRBV6-5 to TRBJ2-7, with a weak D call TRBD2 (5 bases). Deletions cut 11 bases from V and 7 bases from J, with 27 bases between. The CDR3 is 15 amino acids. Germline V gene lookup returns CDR1 MNHEY and CDR2 SVGAGI. CDR3 in DNA: TGTGCCGCCAGTGATCCCGGACGGGATTCGGGGGAGCAGTACTTC. Translating it yields CAASDPGRDSGEQYF.

This clonotype has only one observation. The chain couples TRBV10-2 to TRBJ2-7, with TRBD2 matching 8 bases. V trimming: 7 bases; J trimming: 6 bases; junction bases outside the gene matches: 11. CDR1 is WSHSY, CDR2 SAAADI, per germline. The CDR3 consists of 14 residues. The CDR3 region has the DNA TGCGCCAGCATTCCTAGCGGGCCCCGGGGCGAGCAGTACTTC. Translated, it gives CASIPSGPRGEQYF.